This entry describes one T cell receptor (beta chain). The antigen remains undetermined. The data were taken from a study of regulatory T cells in long-lasting Graves disease. Study-level results: There was favoring of TRBV28, TRBJ1-2 and TRBJ2-5 in persistent disease. The study found persistent patients shared more public clonotypes (2,741) than new patients (about 990). Persistent Graves' patients had lower TCR diversity than newly diagnosed ones.

This sample's time point: persistent/refractory GD, antithyroid drugs over 5 years with positive TRAb. Extracted PBMC RNA gave rise to the TCR library. J was trimmed by 1 base and V by 4 bases; bases with no gene match: 3. Per the germline V gene, CDR1 is MNHEY and CDR2 is SVGAGI. The CDR3 is 14 residues long. Sequencing libraries for TCR beta were prepared with iRepertoire HTBI primers and Arm-PCR of CDR3 regions. Original analysis: Sample data revealed approximately 56 TRBV and 12 to 15 TRBJ segments. Via MiXCR, TCRdb re-called the multiplex PCR reads, giving one row per CDR3 protein. For this entry, the V and J calls and clone size follow TCRdb and not the study's own pipeline. The sample has around 450,000 distinct CDR3 sequences, around a fifth seen once.

V usage is TRBV6-5 and J usage is TRBJ2-7; TRBD1 matches at 8 bases. The material sequenced was peripheral blood mononuclear cells (PBMCs), taken when the disease was refractory, from a patient treated with antithyroid drugs. This TCR was sampled from a female donor with Graves disease. CDR3 nucleotides: TGTGCCAGCAGTTGGGACAGGTTTTCCTACGAGCAGTACTTC. Translation: CASSWDRFSYEQYF.